Listed below are T cell receptor beta chains from one sample, sequenced in a study of naive and memory T cell subsets. One entry per CDR3 protein results from TCRdb running MiXCR on the UMI-ligation and nested PCR reads. In the table there are about 85,000 distinct CDR3 sequences, around 13% of which are singletons. Sequencing was carried out using central memory CD4+ T cells from blood. The source of these receptors is a human donor in good health. Each CDR3 is given with its conserved first and last residue. The order of the fields is V gene, CDR3 length, J gene, clone size, D gene, CDR3 DNA, CDR3 protein. A D gene is named only where the DNA matches it firmly. The size entry is marked missing in some rows and otherwise reads once, few, many or a size class.

TRBV7-9	12	TRBJ2-7	few	-	TGTGCCAGCAGCTTATACTCCTACGAGCAGTACTTC	CASSLYSYEQYF
TRBV28	15	TRBJ2-7	few	TRBD2	TGTGCCAGCAGTTTTTCGAAGCGGGGGGCCTACGAGCAGTACTTC	CASSFSKRGAYEQYF
TRBV11-2	13	TRBJ2-1	-	-	TGTGCCAGCAGCGATCAGATTAGCAATGAGCAGTTCTTC	CASSDQISNEQFF
TRBV29-1	12	TRBJ2-1	few	-	TGCAGCGCCGGGAGCGGAAACAATGAGCAGTTCTTC	CSAGSGNNEQFF
TRBV7-2	13	TRBJ2-1	-	-	TGTGCCAGCAGCGCTGAGATAGCGGACGAGCAGTTCTTC	CASSAEIADEQFF
TRBV6-6	15	TRBJ1-5	-	-	TGTGCCAGCAGCCTTACCGGAGATAGCAATCAGCCCCAGCATTTT	CASSLTGDSNQPQHF
TRBV28	11	TRBJ2-1	few	-	TGTGCCAGCAGGCGGGACAATGAGCAGTTCTTC	CASRRDNEQFF
TRBV18	15	TRBJ2-1	few	-	TGTGCCAGCTCACCGGCCCTGGACGGGAGAAGTGAGCAGTTCTTC	CASSPALDGRSEQFF
TRBV7-9	15	TRBJ2-7	-	TRBD2	TGTGCCAGCAGCTCCTTAAGCGGGAGGGCAGACGAGCAGTACTTC	CASSSLSGRADEQYF
TRBV13	15	TRBJ1-2	few	-	TGTGCCAGCAGCTCCCGAAAGACGGCTAACTATGGCTACACCTTC	CASSSRKTANYGYTF
TRBV7-8	15	TRBJ2-6	few	-	TGTGCCAGCAGCTTAGTTGAGTCTGGGGCCAACGTCCTGACTTTC	CASSLVESGANVLTF
TRBV7-2	15	TRBJ1-4	-	-	TGTGCCAGCAGCCCGGGTCATGCAACTAATGAAAAACTGTTTTTT	CASSPGHATNEKLFF
TRBV5-1	16	TRBJ2-1	-	-	TGCGCCAGCAGCTTTGGTAGCGGACTCTCCTACAATGAGCAGTTCTTC	CASSFGSGLSYNEQFF
TRBV7-3	14	TRBJ2-2	few	-	TGTGCCAGCAGCTTGGGACTTGGCACCGGGGAGCTGTTTTTT	CASSLGLGTGELFF
TRBV12-3/TRBV12-4	13	TRBJ2-7	-	-	TGTGCCAGCAGAATAGGACCCTCCGGGGAGCAGTACTTC	CASRIGPSGEQYF
TRBV7-2	15	TRBJ2-5	few	TRBD2	TGTGCCAGCAGCTCTAACGGGAGGGCGGGAGAGACCCAGTACTTC	CASSSNGRAGETQYF
TRBV4-1	16	TRBJ2-6	-	-	TGCGCCAGCAGCCTTGGACAGCACTCTGGGGCCAACGTCCTGACTTTC	CASSLGQHSGANVLTF
TRBV7-8	15	TRBJ2-3	-	-	TGTGCCAGCAGCTTAGGCCAGACAGTTTCAGATACGCAGTATTTT	CASSLGQTVSDTQYF
TRBV6-5	16	TRBJ2-1	few	-	TGTGCCAGCAGTTACTCGATTGGCGGAGCTTACAATGAGCAGTTCTTC	CASSYSIGGAYNEQFF
TRBV6-2/TRBV6-3	14	TRBJ1-1	-	-	TGTGCCAGCAGTTACTCGATTGGGGGTCCGGAAGCTTTCTTT	CASSYSIGGPEAFF
TRBV4-1	15	TRBJ2-1	-	-	TGCGCCAGCAGCCGGCCGGGACTCACCTACAATGAGCAGTTCTTC	CASSRPGLTYNEQFF
TRBV28	18	TRBJ2-3	many	-	TGTGCCAGCAGTTTATCCCCCGACTTGGCGCGGTTGGCAGATACGCAGTATTTT	CASSLSPDLARLADTQYF
TRBV30	11	TRBJ1-1	-	-	TGTGCCTGGACCACCCGGATCGGAGCTTTCTTT	CAWTTRIGAFF
TRBV10-3	13	TRBJ2-7	-	-	TGTGCCATCAGTGACGTGACTAGAGGCGAGCAGTACTTC	CAISDVTRGEQYF
TRBV7-9	16	TRBJ2-2	few	-	TGTGCCAGCAGCTTAGCGGGCTTAGCCGGCACCGGGGAGCTGTTTTTT	CASSLAGLAGTGELFF
TRBV5-6	13	TRBJ1-5	-	TRBD1	TGTGCCAGCAGCCGCAGGGGGAATCAGCCCCAGCATTTT	CASSRRGNQPQHF
TRBV10-2	14	TRBJ1-2	-	TRBD1	TGCGCCAGCAGTCCCGGGACAGGGGTTGGCGGCTACACCTTC	CASSPGTGVGGYTF
TRBV18	18	TRBJ1-5	-	TRBD1	TGTGCCAGCTCACCATTTAAACCCGGGACAGGGGGCAATCAGCCCCAGCATTTT	CASSPFKPGTGGNQPQHF
TRBV5-1	15	TRBJ2-7	-	-	TGCGCCAGCAGTCTGCAGTCTAGCGCCTCCTACGAGCAGTACTTC	CASSLQSSASYEQYF
TRBV18	17	TRBJ2-4	-	TRBD2	TGTGCCAGCTCGCGGACTAGCGGAGGGGGAATTGTGGTCATTCAGTACTTC	CASSRTSGGGIVVIQYF
TRBV10-1	16	TRBJ1-3	few	-	TGCGCCAGCAGTGAGAGCCAGGGATACTCTGGAAACACCATATATTTT	CASSESQGYSGNTIYF
TRBV19	16	TRBJ2-6	-	-	TGTGCCAGTAGTATAGCCTCCCGGCCTGGGGCCAACGTCCTGACTTTC	CASSIASRPGANVLTF
TRBV5-4	13	TRBJ2-2	-	-	TGTGCCAGCAGCGCGGGGACCACCGGGGAGCTGTTTTTT	CASSAGTTGELFF
TRBV24-1	19	TRBJ2-2	-	TRBD1	TGTGCCACCAGCCCCCGGGACAGTCTATCGAGCGCGAACACCGGGGAGCTGTTTTTT	CATSPRDSLSSANTGELFF
TRBV20-1	14	TRBJ1-1	many	-	TGCAGTGCTAGTAAGGACGCGCTGAACACTGAAGCTTTCTTT	CSASKDALNTEAFF
TRBV10-3	14	TRBJ2-3	-	TRBD1	TGTGCCATCAGGACAGGGGGCATCACAGATACGCAGTATTTT	CAIRTGGITDTQYF
TRBV10-2	13	TRBJ1-1	-	-	TGCGCCAGCAGTGAGTCGTGGAACACTGAAGCTTTCTTT	CASSESWNTEAFF
TRBV3-1	12	TRBJ1-6	-	-	TGTGCCAGCAGCCAAGACTTGTCACCCCTCCACTTT	CASSQDLSPLHF
TRBV28	14	TRBJ2-5	few	-	TGTGCCAGCAGTTTATGGGGGGGGCTCGAGACCCAGTACTTC	CASSLWGGLETQYF
TRBV28	16	TRBJ2-3	many	-	TGTGCCAGCAGTTTCCAACTAGGGTCTAGCACAGATACGCAGTATTTT	CASSFQLGSSTDTQYF
TRBV7-2	19	TRBJ2-6	many	-	TGTGCCAGCAGTTCACACGAAGATAGTAGGGGCATTGGGGCCAACGTCCTGACTTTC	CASSSHEDSRGIGANVLTF
TRBV11-3	16	TRBJ2-2	-	TRBD2	TGTGCCAGCAGGTCCGGGACTAGCGATGACACCGGGGAGCTGTTTTTT	CASRSGTSDDTGELFF
TRBV6-6	16	TRBJ2-5	many	TRBD1	TGTGCCAGCAGTTACGCGGGACAGGGGGCGCAGGAGACCCAGTACTTC	CASSYAGQGAQETQYF
TRBV7-2	14	TRBJ2-1	medium-sized	TRBD1	TGTGCCAGCAGCCCACGGACAGGGAGCAGTGAGCAGTTCTTC	CASSPRTGSSEQFF
TRBV18	15	TRBJ2-6	-	-	TGTGCCAGCTCACCAATGATCTCTGGGGCCAACGTCCTGACTTTC	CASSPMISGANVLTF
TRBV6-1	11	TRBJ2-7	-	TRBD1	TGTGCCAGTGACAGGGCGCGGGAGCAGTACTTC	CASDRAREQYF
TRBV20-1	14	TRBJ2-7	many	-	TGCAGTGTTAAGGACAGCCCGTCCGACTACGAGCAGTACTTC	CSVKDSPSDYEQYF
TRBV20-1	13	TRBJ1-1	-	-	TGCAGTGCCGAAACATTTATGAACACTGAAGCTTTCTTT	CSAETFMNTEAFF